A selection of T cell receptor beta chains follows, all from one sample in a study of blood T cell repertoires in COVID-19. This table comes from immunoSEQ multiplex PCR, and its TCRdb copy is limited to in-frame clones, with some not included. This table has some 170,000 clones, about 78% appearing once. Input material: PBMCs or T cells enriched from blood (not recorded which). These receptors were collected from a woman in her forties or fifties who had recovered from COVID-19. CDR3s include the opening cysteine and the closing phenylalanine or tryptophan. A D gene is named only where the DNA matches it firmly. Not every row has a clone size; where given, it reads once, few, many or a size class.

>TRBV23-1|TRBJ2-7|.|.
TGCGCCAGCAGTCAATATGCAGGGACCTACGAGCAGTACTTC
CASSQYAGTYEQYF
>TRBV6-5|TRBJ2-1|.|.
TGTGCCAGCAGCCAGGGGTATGAGCAGTTCTTC
CASSQGYEQFF
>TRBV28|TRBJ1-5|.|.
TGTGCCAGCAGTTTATCTCAGGGTCGGAAAAATCAGCCCCAGCATTTT
CASSLSQGRKNQPQHF
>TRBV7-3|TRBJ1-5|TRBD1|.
TGTGCCAGCAGCACAAGACAGGGGATTGACCAGCCCCAGCATTTT
CASSTRQGIDQPQHF
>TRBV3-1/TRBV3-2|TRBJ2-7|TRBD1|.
TGTGCCAGCACCTATATTGGGACAGGGGGATTCGAGCAGTACTTC
CASTYIGTGGFEQYF
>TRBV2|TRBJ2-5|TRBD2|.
TGTGCCAGCAGAGACTTCGGACTAGCGGGGGTGACCCAGTACTTC
CASRDFGLAGVTQYF
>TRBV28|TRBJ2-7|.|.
TGTGCCAGCAGTTTAGCGGCAGCCGGATCCTACGAGCAGTACTTC
CASSLAAAGSYEQYF
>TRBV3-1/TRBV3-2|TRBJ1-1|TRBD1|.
TGTGCCAGCAGCCCATGGGACAGGGGTTCTGCTGAAGCTTTCTTT
CASSPWDRGSAEAFF
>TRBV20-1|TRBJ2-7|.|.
TGCAGTGCTACCCCCCTCTACGAGCAGTACTTC
CSATPLYEQYF
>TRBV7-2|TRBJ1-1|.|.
TGTGCCAGCAGCTTAGGGGCAGAACGTGATGAAGCTTTCTTT
CASSLGAERDEAFF
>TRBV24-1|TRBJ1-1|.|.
TGTGCCACTAAGCGAGGCACTGAAGCTTTCTTT
CATKRGTEAFF
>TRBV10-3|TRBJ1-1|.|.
TGTGCCATCAGCGCTAGCTGGGGGAGGGAGGCTAACACTGAAGCTTTCTTT
CAISASWGREANTEAFF
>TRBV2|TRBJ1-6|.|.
TGTGCCAGCAGTACCGGAGATTCACCCCTCCACTTT
CASSTGDSPLHF
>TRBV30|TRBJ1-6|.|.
TGTGCCTGGAGTGTTGGACAACCCCTCCACTTT
CAWSVGQPLHF
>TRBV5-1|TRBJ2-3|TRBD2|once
TGCGCCAGCAGCTTGCTTGGACTAGCGGTAACAGATACGCAGTATTTT
CASSLLGLAVTDTQYF
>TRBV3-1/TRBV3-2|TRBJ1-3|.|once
TGTGCCAGCAGCCAAGCGCCACAGGGTTTCTCTGGAAACACCATATATTTT
CASSQAPQGFSGNTIYF
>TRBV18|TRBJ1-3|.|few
TGTGCCAGCTCACCACCCGGTCAGGCCAACTCTGGAAACACCATATATTTT
CASSPPGQANSGNTIYF
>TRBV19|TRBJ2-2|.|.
TGTGCCAGTAGCGTTAGCGCGGGCACCGGGGAGCTGTTTTTT
CASSVSAGTGELFF
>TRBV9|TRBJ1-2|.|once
TGTGCCAGCAGCTTGGCGGAGTGGATAGGCTACACCTTC
CASSLAEWIGYTF
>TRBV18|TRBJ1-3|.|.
TGTGCCAGCTCACCACCGTCGCAGGGTCATTCTGGAAACACCATATATTTT
CASSPPSQGHSGNTIYF
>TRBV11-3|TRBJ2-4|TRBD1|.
TGTGCCAGCAGCTTAGGTGGGACAGATGAAAACATTCAGTACTTC
CASSLGGTDENIQYF
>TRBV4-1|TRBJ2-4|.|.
TGCGCCAGCAGCCAAGTAATACGGGGAGCCAAAAACATTCAGTACTTC
CASSQVIRGAKNIQYF
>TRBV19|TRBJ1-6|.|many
TGTGCCAGTAGTATGTATGGGGCTTCACCCCTCCACTTT
CASSMYGASPLHF
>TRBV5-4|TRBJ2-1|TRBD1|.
TGTGCCAGCAGCCGAAGCCGGGACAGTAATGTCTTC
CASSRSRDSNVF
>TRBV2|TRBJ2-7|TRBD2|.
TGTGCCAGCAGTTTCAAAGGACTAGCGGACTCCTACGAGCAGTACTTC
CASSFKGLADSYEQYF
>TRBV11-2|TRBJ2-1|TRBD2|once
TGTGCCAGCAGCTCCACCCAGAGAGAGCGGGACGAGCAGTTCTTC
CASSSTQRERDEQFF
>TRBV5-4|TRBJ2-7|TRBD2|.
TGTGCCCTCGGTACCCGAAGCGGGAGAGGGATCGAGCAGTACTTC
CALGTRSGRGIEQYF
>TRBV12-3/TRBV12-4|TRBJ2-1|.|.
TGTGCCAGCAGCCGGAGCAATGAGCAGTTCTTC
CASSRSNEQFF
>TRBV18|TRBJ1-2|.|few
TGTGCCAGCTCACCAATGTCCCAGCTTGCAAGCGACTATGGCTACACCTTC
CASSPMSQLASDYGYTF
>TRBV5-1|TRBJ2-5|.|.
TGCGCCAGCGGGCCGGACATTACACAAGAGACCCAGTACTTC
CASGPDITQETQYF
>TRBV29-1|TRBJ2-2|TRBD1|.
TGCAGCGTTGCTCGGGACAGGGTTGATACCGGGGAGCTGTTTTTT
CSVARDRVDTGELFF